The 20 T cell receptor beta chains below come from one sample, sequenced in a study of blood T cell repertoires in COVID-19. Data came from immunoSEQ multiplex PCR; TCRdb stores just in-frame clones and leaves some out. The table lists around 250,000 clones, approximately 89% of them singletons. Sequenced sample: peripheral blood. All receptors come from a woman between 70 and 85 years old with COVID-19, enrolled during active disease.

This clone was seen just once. CDR3 DNA sequence: TGTGCCAGCAGTCCACAGACTAGCGGGAGCGACAATGAGCAGTTCTTC. Translation: CASSPQTSGSDNEQFF. The J gene is TRBJ2-1, the V gene TRBV6-9, with 12 bases aligning to TRBD2. The J segment lost 5 bases and the V segment lost 5 bases, leaving 7 bases of the junction unmatched. This CDR3 region has 16 residues. Germline-derived CDR1 and CDR2 are MNHGY and SVAAGI.

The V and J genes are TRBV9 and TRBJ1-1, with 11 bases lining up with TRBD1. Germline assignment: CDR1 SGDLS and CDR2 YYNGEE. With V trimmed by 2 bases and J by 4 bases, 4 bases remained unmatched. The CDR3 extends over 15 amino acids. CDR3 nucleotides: TGTGCCAGCAGCGTCGGGACAGGGGGTAGCACTGAAGCTTTCTTT. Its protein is CASSVGTGGSTEAFF.

CDR3 DNA: TGTGCCAGCAGTCAAACAGTCCAGGAGACCCAGTACTTC. Translated: CASSQTVQETQYF. V is TRBV12-3 or TRBV12-4 and J is TRBJ2-5; D remains unclear. The CDR3 extends over 13 amino acids. Trimming cost V 5 bases and J 5 bases, with 12 bases left between them.

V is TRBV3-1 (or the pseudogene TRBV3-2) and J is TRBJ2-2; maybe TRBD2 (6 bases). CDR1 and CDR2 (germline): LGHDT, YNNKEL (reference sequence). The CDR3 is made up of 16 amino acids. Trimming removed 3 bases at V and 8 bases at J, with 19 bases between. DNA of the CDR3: TGTGCCAGCAGCCACGGGCGACTAGTGGATCTTGGGGAGCTGTTTTTT. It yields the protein CASSHGRLVDLGELFF.

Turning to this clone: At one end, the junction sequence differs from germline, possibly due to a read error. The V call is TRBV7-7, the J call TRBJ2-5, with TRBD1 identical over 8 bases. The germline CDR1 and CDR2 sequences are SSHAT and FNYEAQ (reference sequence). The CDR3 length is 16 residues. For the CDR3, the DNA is TGTGCTAGCAGCAGCTCCGGGACAGGCTCCCACGAGACCCAGTACTTC. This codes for CASSSSGTGSHETQYF.

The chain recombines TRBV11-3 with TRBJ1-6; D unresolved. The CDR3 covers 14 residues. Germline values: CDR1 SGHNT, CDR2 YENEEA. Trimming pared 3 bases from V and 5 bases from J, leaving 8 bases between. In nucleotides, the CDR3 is TGTGCCAGCAGCTTGGGCCCCGATAATTCACCCCTCCACTTT. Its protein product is CASSLGPDNSPLHF. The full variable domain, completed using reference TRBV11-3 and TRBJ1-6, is EAGVVQSPRYKIIEKKQPVAFWCNPISGHNTLYWYLQNLGQGPELLIRYENEEAVDDSQLPKDRFSAERLKGVDSTLKIQPAELGDSAVYLCASSLGPDNSPLHFGNGTRLTVT.

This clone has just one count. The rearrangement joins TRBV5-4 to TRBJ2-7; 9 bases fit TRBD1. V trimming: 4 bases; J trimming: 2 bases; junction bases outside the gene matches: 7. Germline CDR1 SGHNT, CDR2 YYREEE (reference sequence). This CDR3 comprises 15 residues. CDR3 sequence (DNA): TGTGCCAGCAGCCCAGGACAGGGGCGGCCCTACGAGCAGTACTTC. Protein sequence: CASSPGQGRPYEQYF.

CDR3 protein: CASSHRTGGVTNEKLFF. CDR3 sequence (DNA): TGTGCCAGCAGCCACAGGACAGGGGGGGTGACTAATGAAAAACTGTTTTTT. The V and J genes are TRBV5-4 and TRBJ1-4; 10 nucleotides align to TRBD1. The length of the CDR3 is 17 residues. The germline gives CDR1 SGHNT, CDR2 YYREEE (reference sequence). V trimming: 4 bases; J trimming: 2 bases; junction bases outside the gene matches: 8.

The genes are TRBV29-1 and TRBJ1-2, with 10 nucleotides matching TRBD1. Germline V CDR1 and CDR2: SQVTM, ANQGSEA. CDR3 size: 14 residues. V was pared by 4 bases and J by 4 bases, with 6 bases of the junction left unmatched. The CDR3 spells CSVVGGTGVYGYTF. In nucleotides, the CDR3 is TGCAGCGTTGTTGGAGGGACAGGGGTCTATGGCTACACCTTC.

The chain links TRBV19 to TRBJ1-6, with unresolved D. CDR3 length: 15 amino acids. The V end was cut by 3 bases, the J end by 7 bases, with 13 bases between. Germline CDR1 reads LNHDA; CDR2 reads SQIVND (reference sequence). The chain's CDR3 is CASSMQAGGNSPLHF. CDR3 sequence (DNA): TGTGCCAGTAGTATGCAGGCCGGCGGGAATTCACCCCTCCACTTT.

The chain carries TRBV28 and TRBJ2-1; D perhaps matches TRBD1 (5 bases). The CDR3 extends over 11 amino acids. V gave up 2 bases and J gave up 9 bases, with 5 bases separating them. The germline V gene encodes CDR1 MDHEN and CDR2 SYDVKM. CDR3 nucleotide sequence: TGTGCCAGCAGTTTAAGGGGTGAGCAGTTCTTC. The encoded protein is CASSLRGEQFF.

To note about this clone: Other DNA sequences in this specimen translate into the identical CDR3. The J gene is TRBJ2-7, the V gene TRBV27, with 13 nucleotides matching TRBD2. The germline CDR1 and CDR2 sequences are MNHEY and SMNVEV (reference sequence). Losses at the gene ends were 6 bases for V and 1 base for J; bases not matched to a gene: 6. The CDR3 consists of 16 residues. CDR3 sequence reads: CASSPTSGRASYEQYF. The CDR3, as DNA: TGTGCCAGCAGCCCAACTAGCGGGAGGGCGTCCTACGAGCAGTACTTC.

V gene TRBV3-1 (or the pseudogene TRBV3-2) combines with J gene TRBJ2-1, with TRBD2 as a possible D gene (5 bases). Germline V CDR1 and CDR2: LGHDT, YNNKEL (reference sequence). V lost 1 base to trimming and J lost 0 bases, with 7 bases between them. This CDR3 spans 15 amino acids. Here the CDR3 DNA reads TGTGCCAGCAGCCAAGCGGGGAGCTCCTACAATGAGCAGTTCTTC. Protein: CASSQAGSSYNEQFF.

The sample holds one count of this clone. DNA of the CDR3: TGTGCCAGCGCTGGGGGGGGTGAAAAACTGTTTTTT. Its translation: CASAGGGEKLFF. The chain joins TRBV6-6 to TRBJ1-4; maybe TRBD1 (5 bases). Germline assignment: CDR1 MNHNY and CDR2 SVGAGI (reference sequence). The V gene lost 8 bases and the J gene lost 7 bases, with 11 bases spanning the gap. The CDR3 covers 12 residues.

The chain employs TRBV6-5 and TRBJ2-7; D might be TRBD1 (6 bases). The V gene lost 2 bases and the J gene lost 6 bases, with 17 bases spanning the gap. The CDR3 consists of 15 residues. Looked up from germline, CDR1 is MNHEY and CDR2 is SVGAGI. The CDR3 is CASSYRRTGPGEQYF. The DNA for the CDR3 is TGTGCCAGCAGTTACCGTCGAACAGGGCCTGGCGAGCAGTACTTC.

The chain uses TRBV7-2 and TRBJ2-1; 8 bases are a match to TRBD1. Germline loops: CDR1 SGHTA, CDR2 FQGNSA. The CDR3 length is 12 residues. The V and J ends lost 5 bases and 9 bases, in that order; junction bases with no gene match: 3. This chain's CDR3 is CASSGQGSEQFF. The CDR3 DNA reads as TGTGCCAGCAGCGGACAGGGATCTGAGCAGTTCTTC.

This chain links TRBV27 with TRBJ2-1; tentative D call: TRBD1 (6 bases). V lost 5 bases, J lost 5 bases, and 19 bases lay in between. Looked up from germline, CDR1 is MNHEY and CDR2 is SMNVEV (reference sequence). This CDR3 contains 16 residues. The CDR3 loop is CASSPLGGRSNNEQFF. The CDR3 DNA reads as TGTGCCAGCAGTCCCCTAGGGGGAAGAAGCAACAATGAGCAGTTCTTC.

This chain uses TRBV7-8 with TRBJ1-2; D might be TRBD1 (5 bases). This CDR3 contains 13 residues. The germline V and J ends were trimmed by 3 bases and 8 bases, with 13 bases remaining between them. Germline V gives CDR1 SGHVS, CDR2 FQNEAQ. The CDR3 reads CASSLSRVNGYTF. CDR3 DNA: TGTGCCAGCAGCTTGAGCAGGGTTAACGGCTACACCTTC. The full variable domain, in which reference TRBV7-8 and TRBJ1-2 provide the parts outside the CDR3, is GAGVSQSPRYKVAKRGQDVALRCDPISGHVSLFWYQQALGQGPEFLTYFQNEAQLDKSGLPSDRFFAERPEGSVSTLKIQRTQQEDSAVYLCASSLSRVNGYTFGSGTRLTVV.

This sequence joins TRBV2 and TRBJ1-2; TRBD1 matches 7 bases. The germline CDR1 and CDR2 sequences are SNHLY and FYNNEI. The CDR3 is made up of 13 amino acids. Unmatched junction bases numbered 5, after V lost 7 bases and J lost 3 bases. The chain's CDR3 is CASTRGLDYGYTF. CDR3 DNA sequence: TGTGCCAGCACGAGGGGGCTTGACTATGGCTACACCTTC.

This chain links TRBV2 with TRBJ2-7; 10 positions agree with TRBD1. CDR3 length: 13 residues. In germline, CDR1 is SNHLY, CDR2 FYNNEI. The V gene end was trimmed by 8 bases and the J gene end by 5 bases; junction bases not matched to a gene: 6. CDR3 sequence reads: CASGRDRGDEQYF. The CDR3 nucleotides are TGTGCCAGCGGACGGGACAGGGGTGACGAGCAGTACTTC.